A single sample is the source of the 27 T cell receptor beta chains below, sequenced in a study of shared clonotypes between healthy human individuals. CD8 cells classed as naive were CD45RO-negative and positively selected for CCR7, excluding terminally differentiated effector memory CD45RA+ cells. The protocol was immunoSEQ multiplex PCR, while the TCRdb copy is restricted to in-frame clones and leaves out a portion. The repertoire holds about 2 million clones, with about 95% as singletons. Sequenced: naive CD8+ T cells sorted from blood. Receptor source: a man aged 18 to 35 in good health.

As concerns this clone: The identical CDR3 is also encoded by other nucleotide sequences in the sample. The chain links TRBV9 to TRBJ1-5; TRBD1 matches at 8 bases. CDR1 and CDR2 (germline): SGDLS, YYNGEE. J gave up 3 bases and V 2 bases, and 4 bases lay outside the gene matches. The CDR3 length is 15 residues. The CDR3 DNA reads TGTGCCAGCAGCGTCGGACAGGGACCCAATCAGCCCCAGCATTTT. Its translation: CASSVGQGPNQPQHF. The variable domain in full, completed from reference TRBV9 and TRBJ1-5, reads DSGVTQTPKHLITATGQRVTLRCSPRSGDLSVYWYQQSLDQGLQFLIQYYNGEERAKGNILERFSAQQFPDLHSELNLSSLELGDSALYFCASSVGQGPNQPQHFGDGTRLSIL.

The table lists this clone with a count of one. The CDR3 sequence is CASSPWGGSIDEQFF. The CDR3 DNA reads as TGTGCCAGCAGCCCCTGGGGCGGGAGTATCGATGAGCAGTTCTTC. The chain is built from TRBV6-4 and TRBJ2-1; 7 bases agree with TRBD2. CDR1 MRHNA and CDR2 SNTAGT come from the germline V gene. This CDR3 is 15 amino acids long. Losses at the gene ends were 6 bases for V and 8 bases for J; bases not matched to a gene: 13.

V gene TRBV27 combines with J gene TRBJ1-4; no clear D. Between the trimmed V and J ends, which lost 5 bases and 0 bases, there was a span of 13 bases. CDR1 MNHEY and CDR2 SMNVEV come from the germline V gene (reference sequence). The CDR3 has 16 residues. This chain's CDR3 is CASSPSSGSTNEKLFF. The CDR3 nucleotides are TGTGCCAGCAGTCCATCCTCGGGGTCAACTAATGAAAAACTGTTTTTT. Combining the CDR3 with reference TRBV27 and TRBJ1-4 gives the whole variable domain EAQVTQNPRYLITVTGKKLTVTCSQNMNHEYMSWYRQDPGLGLRQIYYSMNVEVTDKGDVPEGYKVSRKEKRNFPLILESPSPNQTSLYFCASSPSSGSTNEKLFFGSGTQLSVL.

As to this clone: Other DNA sequences in the sample encode the same CDR3. The chain is built from TRBV7-9 and TRBJ1-5; D is unclear. This CDR3 has 12 amino acids. The V end lost 3 bases, the J end lost 4 bases, and 4 bases lay between the germline ends. Per germline, CDR1 SEHNR and CDR2 FQNEAQ (reference sequence). This CDR3 is CASSLGNQPQHF. The CDR3 DNA reads as TGTGCCAGCAGCTTGGGAAATCAGCCCCAGCATTTT.

The J gene is TRBJ2-3, the V gene TRBV13; the D call may be TRBD1 or TRBD2 (5 bases each). The CDR3 contains 15 residues. CDR1 is PRHDT and CDR2 is FYEKMQ in the germline V gene (reference sequence). The V gene lost 4 bases and the J gene lost 4 bases, with 15 bases spanning the gap. As DNA, the CDR3 is TGTGCCAGCAGCTCCCGGGACCCCTACGCAGATACGCAGTATTTT. This codes for CASSSRDPYADTQYF. The whole variable domain, remainder taken from reference TRBV13 and TRBJ2-3, is AAGVIQSPRHLIKEKRETATLKCYPIPRHDTVYWYQQGPGQDPQFLISFYEKMQSDKGSIPDRFSAQQFSDYHSELNMSSLELGDSALYFCASSSRDPYADTQYFGPGTRLTVL.

The genes are TRBV4-3 and TRBJ2-2; maybe TRBD2 (5 bases). The V end was cut by 4 bases, the J end by 5 bases, with 14 bases between. Germline V gene sequence: CDR1 LGHNA, CDR2 YSLEER. The CDR3 has 15 amino acids. CDR3 loop: CASSRITSGTGELFF. The CDR3 DNA sequence: TGCGCCAGCAGCCGTATCACTTCGGGGACCGGGGAGCTGTTTTTT.

J is TRBJ2-7 and V is TRBV9, with D tentatively TRBD1 (7 bases). V was pared by 7 bases and J by 0 bases, with 11 bases between. The CDR3 runs 13 residues. Germline CDR1 is SGDLS and CDR2 is YYNGEE. The CDR3 spells CASAGTASYEQYF. In DNA, the CDR3 is TGTGCCAGCGCGGGGACAGCCTCCTACGAGCAGTACTTC.

A note on this clone: The same CDR3 arises from other DNA sequences in this sample as well. The V gene is TRBV6-5, the J gene TRBJ1-1; D perhaps matches TRBD1 (5 bases). CDR3 size: 15 residues. V was clipped by 0 bases and J by 0 bases, with 8 bases between them. From germline, CDR1 is MNHEY and CDR2 SVGAGI. This chain's CDR3 is CASSYSGGVNTEAFF. The CDR3 DNA reads TGTGCCAGCAGTTACTCGGGGGGAGTGAACACTGAAGCTTTCTTT.

This chain joins TRBV4-3 and TRBJ1-4, with a tentative D call TRBD1 (6 bases). V lost 0 bases and J 10 bases, leaving 18 bases between the germline ends. Germline V gene lookup returns CDR1 LGHNA and CDR2 YSLEER. The CDR3 totals 16 residues. The CDR3: CASSQEEGGAWGKLFF. The DNA of the CDR3 is TGCGCCAGCAGCCAAGAGGAGGGGGGCGCATGGGGAAAACTGTTTTTT.

The chain uses TRBV28 and TRBJ2-2; the D call may be TRBD1 or TRBD2 (5 bases each). This CDR3 has 16 amino acids. Between the trimmed V and J ends, which lost 2 bases and 7 bases, there was a span of 17 bases. From germline, CDR1 is MDHEN and CDR2 SYDVKM. This CDR3 is CASSLPPEGLGGELFF. In DNA form, the CDR3 reads TGTGCCAGCAGTTTACCCCCCGAGGGGCTAGGCGGGGAGCTGTTTTTT.

This rearrangement joins TRBV10-3 to TRBJ2-3; D is possibly TRBD2 (5 bases). V dropped 3 bases and J dropped 0 bases, with 10 bases sitting between them. Germline CDR1 and CDR2: ENHRY and SYGVKD. The CDR3 is made up of 15 amino acids. This CDR3 is CAISEVAISTDTQYF. The CDR3 bases are TGTGCCATCAGTGAAGTAGCGATCAGCACAGATACGCAGTATTTT.

The DNA for the CDR3 is TGCAGTGCTAGGGAATGGGATGAGCAGTTCTTC. Translation gives CSAREWDEQFF. The chain uses TRBV20-1 and TRBJ2-1, with unresolved D. V lost 3 bases and J lost 8, with 8 bases in between. Germline CDR1 and CDR2: DFQATT and SNEGSKA (reference sequence). This CDR3 is built from 11 residues.

The chain joins TRBV28 to TRBJ2-1; 11 nucleotides match TRBD2. Germline CDR1 is MDHEN and CDR2 is SYDVKM. The length of the CDR3 is 16 residues. V shed 9 bases, J shed 0 bases, and the junction held 7 bases outside the gene matches. As DNA, the CDR3 is TGTGCCAGTTATTCGGGACTAGCGGCCTCCTACAATGAGCAGTTCTTC. Encoded protein: CASYSGLAASYNEQFF.

The chain couples TRBV10-3 to TRBJ2-7; D unclear. V was cut by 2 bases and J by 6 bases, with 14 bases left in between. Germline-derived CDR1 and CDR2 are ENHRY and SYGVKD. The CDR3 totals 14 residues. As DNA, the CDR3 is TGTGCCATCAGTGAGAACGTGGGTCTGGCCGAGCAGTACTTC. Amino acids: CAISENVGLAEQYF.

The DNA of the CDR3 is TGTGCCTGGAGCCGTTCCTACGAGCAGTACTTC. Its protein product is CAWSRSYEQYF. The chain carries TRBV30 and TRBJ2-7; D gene unclear. Germline CDR1 reads GTSNPN; CDR2 reads SVGIG (reference sequence). This CDR3 is built from 11 residues. The V end lost 3 bases, the J end lost 1 base, and 4 bases lay between the germline ends.

Comments on this clone: The sample has other DNA sequences that encode this CDR3 too. J is TRBJ1-1 and V is TRBV7-8; D perhaps matches TRBD1 (5 bases). V shed 0 bases and J shed 4 bases, with 9 bases lying between them. Germline V lookup: CDR1 SGHVS, CDR2 FQNEAQ. CDR3 length: 14 residues. CDR3 coding DNA: TGTGCCAGCAGCTTAGCGGGGGGGGGCACTGAAGCTTTCTTT. It specifies CASSLAGGGTEAFF.

The CDR3: CASSQWGAQYEQFF. CDR3 coding DNA: TGTGCCAGCAGCCAATGGGGGGCCCAATATGAGCAGTTCTTC. This chain connects TRBV14 to TRBJ2-1; TRBD1 or TRBD2 may be the D gene (6 bases each). Trimming removed 2 bases at V and 8 bases at J, with 13 bases between. The germline V gene has CDR1 SGHDN and CDR2 FVKESK. This CDR3 spans 14 amino acids. The full variable domain, with the rest looked up from reference TRBV14 and TRBJ2-1, is EAGVTQFPSHSVIEKGQTVTLRCDPISGHDNLYWYRRVMGKEIKFLLHFVKESKQDESGMPNNRFLAERTGGTYSTLKVQPAELEDSGVYFCASSQWGAQYEQFFGPGTRLTVL.

This clone has a single count. The rearrangement links TRBV5-4 to TRBJ1-2; D might be TRBD1 (5 bases). Deletions cut 4 bases from V and 5 bases from J, with 21 bases between. Germline CDR1 and CDR2: SGHNT and YYREEE (reference sequence). The CDR3 is 16 residues long. Here the CDR3 reads CASSPRGEVREYGYTF. The CDR3 DNA is TGTGCCAGCAGCCCGAGAGGGGAAGTACGGGAGTATGGCTACACCTTC.

This clone was observed once. The CDR3 here is CASSWDETYEQYF. The CDR3 DNA reads as TGTGCCAGCAGTTGGGACGAGACCTACGAGCAGTACTTC. This chain links TRBV6-5 with TRBJ2-7; D possibly matches TRBD1 or TRBD2 (5 bases each). Trimming left V 4 bases short and J 2 bases short, with 9 bases between. The CDR3 length is 13 residues. From germline, CDR1 is MNHEY and CDR2 SVGAGI.

This chain uses TRBV29-1 with TRBJ1-2; D is undetermined. The CDR3 extends over 12 amino acids. In germline, CDR1 is SQVTM, CDR2 ANQGSEA. Trimming shortened V by 3 bases and J by 6 bases, and 11 bases separated the two germline ends. CDR3 sequence: CSVDVWQHGYTF. The CDR3 coding sequence is TGCAGCGTTGATGTTTGGCAGCATGGCTACACCTTC.

V gene TRBV27 combines with J gene TRBJ2-7, with a possible D match to TRBD2 (5 bases). Per germline, CDR1 MNHEY and CDR2 SMNVEV (reference sequence). Trimming shortened V by 8 bases and J by 0 bases, and 14 bases separated the two germline ends. The CDR3 sequence is 14 residues long. The CDR3 sequence: CASSRVASSYEQYF. CDR3 DNA: TGTGCCAGCTCGAGGGTGGCGAGCTCCTACGAGCAGTACTTC.

The chain combines TRBV7-9 with TRBJ2-7, with 12 bases identical to TRBD2. Trimming at V came to 3 bases and at J to 2 bases, leaving 2 bases not matched to a gene. Germline V gives CDR1 SEHNR, CDR2 FQNEAQ (reference sequence). This CDR3 contains 15 residues. CDR3 sequence: CASSFLAGGPYEQYF. DNA of the CDR3: TGTGCCAGCAGCTTTCTAGCGGGGGGGCCCTACGAGCAGTACTTC. Together with reference TRBV7-9 and TRBJ2-7, the CDR3 gives the full variable domain: DTGVSQNPRHKITKRGQNVTFRCDPISEHNRLYWYRQTLGQGPEFLTYFQNEAQLEKSRLLSDRFSAERPKGSFSTLEIQRTEQGDSAMYLCASSFLAGGPYEQYFGPGTRLTVT.

V gene TRBV4-1 combines with J gene TRBJ1-5, with D tentatively TRBD1 (5 bases). The CDR3 spans 14 residues. Deletions cut 0 bases from V and 7 bases from J, with 10 bases between. Germline loops: CDR1 MGHRA, CDR2 YSYEKL. The CDR3 DNA follows: TGCGCCAGCAGCCAAGATAAAGGGACCCAGCCCCAGCATTTT. Its translation: CASSQDKGTQPQHF.

This rearrangement joins TRBV2 to TRBJ2-1; 9 nucleotides align to TRBD2. V gave up 7 bases and J gave up 8 bases; unmatched junction bases: 9. Germline V gene lookup returns CDR1 SNHLY and CDR2 FYNNEI. This CDR3 comprises 14 residues. As DNA, the CDR3 is TGTGCCAGCACCCTAGCGGGAAGAACGGATGAGCAGTTCTTC. This translates into CASTLAGRTDEQFF.

The V call is TRBV7-9, the J call TRBJ2-1, with 8 bases matching TRBD2. Trimming cost V 1 base and J 7 bases; bases outside gene matches: 9. The CDR3 covers 16 residues. Germline V gives CDR1 SEHNR, CDR2 FQNEAQ (reference sequence). CDR3 nucleotide sequence: TGTGCCAGCAGCTTAGGGTGGCGGGAGGAGTGGAATGAGCAGTTCTTC. It encodes CASSLGWREEWNEQFF.

The J gene is TRBJ1-2, the V gene TRBV7-9; a possible D gene is TRBD1 (6 bases). The germline gives CDR1 SEHNR, CDR2 FQNEAQ (reference sequence). The CDR3 totals 14 residues. V was trimmed by 4 bases and J by 6 bases, leaving 15 bases between them. CDR3: CASSSTEGQNGYTF. In DNA form, the CDR3 reads TGTGCCAGCAGCTCGACCGAAGGACAGAATGGCTACACCTTC.

The chain employs TRBV30 and TRBJ1-1; D might be TRBD1 (5 bases). Germline CDR1 GTSNPN, CDR2 SVGIG (reference sequence). The germline V and J ends were trimmed by 2 bases and 0 bases, with 7 bases remaining between them. This CDR3 spans 13 amino acids. The CDR3 reads CAWSIGVNTEAFF. CDR3 nucleotide sequence: TGTGCCTGGAGTATAGGGGTGAACACTGAAGCTTTCTTT.